The rows below give T cell receptor beta chains drawn from one sample of a study of shared clonotypes between healthy human individuals. The data were produced by immunoSEQ multiplex PCR, yet TCRdb's version contains in-frame clones alone and is incomplete. Of 450,000 to 650,000 clones detected, around 77% appear once; the ten largest clones hold approximately 12%. The material sequenced was PBMCs. The receptor set was obtained from a woman in her thirties or forties in good health. Some clones in this sample may be carry-over from other donors' samples. Each CDR3 is given with its conserved first and last residue. A D gene is named only where the DNA matches it firmly. For some rows the clone size is stated as once, few or many, or as a class when expanded; others skip it.

v_gene	len	j_gene	abundance	d_gene	CDR3nt	CDR3aa
TRBV13	11	TRBJ2-5	.	.	TGTGCCAGCAGCTTGCTAGAGACCCAGTACTTC	CASSLLETQYF
TRBV25-1	14	TRBJ2-1	.	.	TGTGCCAGCAGACCAGGGACCTCCCACAATGAGCAGTTCTTC	CASRPGTSHNEQFF
TRBV4-3	13	TRBJ2-2	.	.	TGCGCCAGCAGCGCAGGGTACACCGGGGAGCTGTTTTTT	CASSAGYTGELFF
TRBV29-1	12	TRBJ2-3	.	.	TGCAGCGTTGCAGTGCCTCCAGATACGCAGTATTTT	CSVAVPPDTQYF
TRBV28	15	TRBJ1-1	few	.	TGTGCCAGCAGTTTCGCAGGGTCCATGAACACTGAAGCTTTCTTT	CASSFAGSMNTEAFF
TRBV28	16	TRBJ2-4	once	.	TGTGCCAGCAGTTTATTAGGAGCGAAAGCCAAAAACATTCAGTACTTC	CASSLLGAKAKNIQYF
TRBV7-6	13	TRBJ1-4	few	.	TGTGCCAGCAGCTTAGCGATTTCAGGACAGCTGTTTTTT	CASSLAISGQLFF
TRBV19	15	TRBJ1-2	.	TRBD1	TGTGCCACACAGCCGACAGGGAAACAGGGCCGTGGCTACACCTTC	CATQPTGKQGRGYTF
TRBV5-7	15	TRBJ2-7	.	TRBD2	TGTGCCAGCAGCAAGTTAGCGGGGGGGACGTACGAGCAGTACTTC	CASSKLAGGTYEQYF
TRBV28	16	TRBJ1-3	many	.	TGTGCCAGCAGTTTCTATTTGGGAAACTCTGGAAACACCATATATTTT	CASSFYLGNSGNTIYF
TRBV6-5	13	TRBJ2-5	.	TRBD1	TGTGCCAGCAAGGTTACAGGGGGCGAGACCCAGTACTTC	CASKVTGGETQYF
TRBV5-1	16	TRBJ2-7	.	.	TGCGCCAGCAGCTTGGGGGAGCGAGGGGCGACCTACGAGCAGTACTTC	CASSLGERGATYEQYF
TRBV5-6	16	TRBJ2-1	.	TRBD2	TGTGCCAGCAGCCCTCCCACGGGACTAGCGGGAGCGGGTCAGTTCTTC	CASSPPTGLAGAGQFF
TRBV6-6	15	TRBJ1-5	.	.	TGTGCCAGCAGTTACTCCGTGTTGAGCAATCAGCCCCAGCATTTT	CASSYSVLSNQPQHF
TRBV10-2	14	TRBJ1-1	.	TRBD1	TGCGCCAGCACTCCAACAGGGGCCCGGTCTGAAGCTTTCTTT	CASTPTGARSEAFF
TRBV12-2	18	TRBJ2-2	.	.	TGTGCAAGTCGCTTCCGGACTAGCTTAAGCGCGAACACCGGGGAGCTGTTTTTT	CASRFRTSLSANTGELFF
TRBV5-1	13	TRBJ1-2	.	.	TGCGCCAGCAGCTTGGAGCCAGGTCGAAGCTACACCTTC	CASSLEPGRSYTF
TRBV6-6	15	TRBJ2-3	.	TRBD2	TGTGCCAGCAGTTACAGCGGGACTAGCACAGATACGCAGTATTTT	CASSYSGTSTDTQYF
TRBV9	17	TRBJ2-2	.	TRBD2	TGTGCCAGCAGCGTAGCTGGGAATAGCGGGATTACCGGGGAGCTGTTTTTT	CASSVAGNSGITGELFF
TRBV7-3	13	TRBJ2-1	.	.	TGTGCCAGCAGCGGGGGACTGCGCAATGAGCAGTTCTTC	CASSGGLRNEQFF
TRBV5-1	13	TRBJ2-5	.	.	TGCGCCAGCAGTGAAGGGATCGGGGAGACCCAGTACTTC	CASSEGIGETQYF
TRBV18	15	TRBJ1-1	.	TRBD1	TGTGCCAGCTCACCGGGACAGGGGGCGCACACTGAAGCTTTCTTT	CASSPGQGAHTEAFF
TRBV6-6	15	TRBJ2-7	.	TRBD2	TGTGCCAGCAGCACCACTAGCGGGAGTTCCTACGAGCAGTACTTC	CASSTTSGSSYEQYF
TRBV7-9	15	TRBJ2-7	.	TRBD2	TGTGCCAGCAGCCAACGGGCGGGAGCTCCCTACGAGCAGTACTTC	CASSQRAGAPYEQYF
TRBV11-2	14	TRBJ1-1	few	.	TGTGCCAGCAGCTTAGATTCGGGGACCACTGAAGCTTTCTTT	CASSLDSGTTEAFF
TRBV10-3	14	TRBJ1-2	.	TRBD1	TGTGCCATCAGTGAGTCAGGACAGGGCTATGGCTACACCTTC	CAISESGQGYGYTF
TRBV28	16	TRBJ1-2	.	.	TGTGCCAGCAGCCTGAGGACAGCCCGGGCGGGGTATGGCTACACCTTC	CASSLRTARAGYGYTF
TRBV27	13	TRBJ1-5	.	.	TGTGCCAGCAGTTCAGCTAGGGGTCAGCCCCAGCATTTT	CASSSARGQPQHF
TRBV5-6	13	TRBJ1-4	.	TRBD1	TGTGCCAGCAGGAACAGGGGAGGAGAAAAACTGTTTTTT	CASRNRGGEKLFF
TRBV30	14	TRBJ2-3	.	.	TGTGCCTGGAGTGTACCGGGTCGTGCCGATACGCAGTATTTT	CAWSVPGRADTQYF
TRBV6-1	19	TRBJ1-4	.	.	TGTGCCAGCAGTGAATTCCCGACAGCTAACCCAGCAACTAATGAAAAACTGTTTTTT	CASSEFPTANPATNEKLFF
TRBV2	15	TRBJ2-7	.	TRBD2	TGTGCCAGCAGAATACTAGCGGGAGGCGTCCACGAGCAGTACTTC	CASRILAGGVHEQYF
TRBV10-3	14	TRBJ2-7	.	TRBD2	TGTGCCATCAGGGGGGGGATCCAGACCTACGAGCAGTACTTC	CAIRGGIQTYEQYF
TRBV6-1	13	TRBJ1-2	.	.	TGTGCCAGCACCACGTGGGTCTCAGATGGCTACACCTTC	CASTTWVSDGYTF
TRBV12-5	16	TRBJ2-3	.	TRBD1	TGTGCTAGTGGCCCTGGGACAGCGACTAGCACAGATACGCAGTATTTT	CASGPGTATSTDTQYF
TRBV30	13	TRBJ1-2	once	.	TGTGCCTGGAGTGTAGGGGCAGGCTATGGCTACACCTTC	CAWSVGAGYGYTF
TRBV2	13	TRBJ2-1	.	TRBD2	TGTGCCAGCAGCCGACTAGCTAACAATGAGCAGTTCTTC	CASSRLANNEQFF
TRBV4-1	16	TRBJ2-7	.	TRBD2	TGCGCCAGCAGCCTTCGGAGCGAGCGGGAGGGGTACGAGCAGTACTTC	CASSLRSEREGYEQYF
TRBV27	16	TRBJ2-7	.	.	TGTGCCAGCAGACGAGGTATCCTCTCCTCCTCCTACGAGCAGTACTTC	CASRRGILSSSYEQYF
TRBV9	16	TRBJ1-4	.	.	TGTGCCAGCAGCGTATACCCTCGGGGGGGTAATGAAAAACTGTTTTTT	CASSVYPRGGNEKLFF
TRBV28	16	TRBJ1-5	.	TRBD1	TGTGCCAGCAGTCCCCCAGGGGGCTATAGCAATCAGCCCCAGCATTTT	CASSPPGGYSNQPQHF
TRBV7-3	15	TRBJ2-5	.	TRBD2	TGTGCCAGCAGCTTACTAGCGGGAGAGGGAGAGACCCAGTACTTC	CASSLLAGEGETQYF
TRBV4-1	19	TRBJ2-3	.	TRBD2	TGCGCCAGCAGCCATGGGTCGGTTAGCGGGAGGTGGAGCACAGATACGCAGTATTTT	CASSHGSVSGRWSTDTQYF
TRBV2	15	TRBJ2-5	many	.	TGTGCCAGCAGTTGGAGTGCAGGGAACCAAGAGACCCAGTACTTC	CASSWSAGNQETQYF
TRBV5-1	13	TRBJ1-1	many	.	TGCGCCAGCAGCTTGAGAGGGGGCACTGAAGCTTTCTTT	CASSLRGGTEAFF
TRBV11-2	12	TRBJ1-1	.	TRBD1	TGTGCCAGCAGCCCCCCCCCAGGGGGGGCTTTCTTT	CASSPPPGGAFF
TRBV5-1	16	TRBJ2-3	.	TRBD2	TGCGCCAGCAGCCCGGGACTAGCGGGAGAAGGGGATACGCAGTATTTT	CASSPGLAGEGDTQYF
TRBV9	15	TRBJ2-3	.	.	TGTGCCAGCAGCGTGGGTAGCACTAGCACAGATACGCAGTATTTT	CASSVGSTSTDTQYF
TRBV5-1	14	TRBJ2-1	.	.	TGCGCCAGCAGCTTGACTAGGTCCAACAATGAGCAGTTCTTC	CASSLTRSNNEQFF
TRBV12-2	19	TRBJ2-4	.	.	TGTGCAAGTCGCTGCCCGGACGGGAGGGCTGGTTTGGCCAAAAACATTCAGTACTTC	CASRCPDGRAGLAKNIQYF
TRBV7-8	11	TRBJ2-1	.	.	TGTGCCAGCAGCTTAGCACGGGAGCAGTTCTTC	CASSLAREQFF
TRBV7-8	15	TRBJ2-7	.	.	TGTGCCAGCAGCTTGTTTCCGGGACAGCGGGACGAGCAGTACTTC	CASSLFPGQRDEQYF
TRBV7-9	15	TRBJ2-4	once	TRBD1	TGTGCCAGCAGCCTCCGACAGGGCCCCAAAAACATTCAGTACTTC	CASSLRQGPKNIQYF
TRBV6-6	14	TRBJ1-5	.	TRBD1	TGTGCCAGCAGTTACCGCAGGGGGGATCAGCCCCAGCATTTT	CASSYRRGDQPQHF
TRBV5-1	13	TRBJ2-2	.	.	TGCGCCAGCAGCAGGGGCCTGACCGGGGAGCTGTTTTTT	CASSRGLTGELFF
TRBV18	15	TRBJ2-7	.	.	TGTGCCAGCTCACCTTCTGGCGGCACGTCCTACGAGCAGTACTTC	CASSPSGGTSYEQYF
TRBV2	14	TRBJ1-3	many	.	TGTGCCAGCAGGGCGGACAACTCTGGAAACACCATATATTTT	CASRADNSGNTIYF
TRBV2	14	TRBJ1-1	.	TRBD1	TGTGCCAGCAGTGCTAGACAGGGTAGCTCTGAAGCTTTCTTT	CASSARQGSSEAFF
TRBV10-3	13	TRBJ1-2	.	TRBD1	TGTGCCATCAGTGGACAGGGGAACTATGGCTACACCTTC	CAISGQGNYGYTF